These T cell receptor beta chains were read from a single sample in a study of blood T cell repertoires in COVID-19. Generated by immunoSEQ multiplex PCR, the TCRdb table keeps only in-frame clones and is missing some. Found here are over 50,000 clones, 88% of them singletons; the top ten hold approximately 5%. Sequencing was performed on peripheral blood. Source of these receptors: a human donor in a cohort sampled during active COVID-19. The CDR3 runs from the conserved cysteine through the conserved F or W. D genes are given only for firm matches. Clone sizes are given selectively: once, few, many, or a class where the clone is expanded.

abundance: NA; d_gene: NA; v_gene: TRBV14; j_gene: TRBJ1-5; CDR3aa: CASSPPTGGPQHF; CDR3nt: TGTGCCAGCAGCCCCCCTACCGGGGGGCCCCAGCATTTT
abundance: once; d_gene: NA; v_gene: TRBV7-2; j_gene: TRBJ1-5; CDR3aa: CASSGQNNQPQHF; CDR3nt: TGTGCCAGCAGCGGCCAGAACAATCAGCCCCAGCATTTT
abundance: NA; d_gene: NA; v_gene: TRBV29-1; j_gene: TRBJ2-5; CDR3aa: CSVASGTPAEETQYF; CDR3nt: TGCAGCGTTGCAAGCGGAACTCCCGCGGAGGAGACCCAGTACTTC
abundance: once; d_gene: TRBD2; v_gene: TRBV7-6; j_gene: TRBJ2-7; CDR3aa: CASSSGTSGFSYEQYF; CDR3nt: TGTGCCAGCAGCTCCGGGACTAGCGGGTTCTCCTACGAGCAGTACTTC
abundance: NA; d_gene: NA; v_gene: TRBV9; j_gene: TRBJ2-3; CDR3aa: CASSIGGGAITDTQYF; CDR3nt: TGTGCCAGCAGCATAGGAGGGGGGGCTATCACAGATACGCAGTATTTT
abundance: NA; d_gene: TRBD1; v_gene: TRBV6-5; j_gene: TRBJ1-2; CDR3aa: CASSKRQGGDYGYTF; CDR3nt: TGTGCCAGCAGTAAACGACAGGGTGGGGACTATGGCTACACCTTC
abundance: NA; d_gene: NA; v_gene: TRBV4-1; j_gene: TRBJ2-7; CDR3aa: CASSQGGGRGAYEQYF; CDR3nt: TGCGCCAGCAGCCAAGGGGGCGGCAGGGGCGCCTACGAGCAGTACTTC
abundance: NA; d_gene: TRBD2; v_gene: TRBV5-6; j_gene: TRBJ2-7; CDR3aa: CASSWGGNGQYF; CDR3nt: TGTGCCAGCAGCTGGGGGGGTAACGGGCAGTACTTC
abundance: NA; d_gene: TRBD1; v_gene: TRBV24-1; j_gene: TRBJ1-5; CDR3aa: CATSDSGDRGLWSSNQPQHF; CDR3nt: TGTGCCACCAGTGATTCGGGGGACAGGGGGCTGTGGTCTAGCAATCAGCCCCAGCATTTT
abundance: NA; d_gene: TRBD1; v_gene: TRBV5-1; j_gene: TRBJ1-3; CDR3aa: CASSLETGYTRSGNTIYF; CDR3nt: TGCGCCAGCAGCTTGGAGACAGGGTACACCCGCTCTGGAAACACCATATATTTT
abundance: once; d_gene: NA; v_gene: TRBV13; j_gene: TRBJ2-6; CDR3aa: CASSLRQAGANVLTF; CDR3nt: TGTGCCAGCAGCCTAAGACAGGCTGGGGCCAACGTCCTGACTTTC
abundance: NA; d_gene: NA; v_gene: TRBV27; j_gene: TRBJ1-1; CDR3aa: CASRVGGGVGFGGTEAFF; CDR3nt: TGTGCCAGCCGCGTGGGGGGGGGAGTCGGATTCGGAGGCACTGAAGCTTTCTTT
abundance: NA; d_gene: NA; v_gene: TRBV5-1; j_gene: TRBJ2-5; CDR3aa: CASSLRSRDQETQYF; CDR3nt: TGCGCCAGCAGTTTACGCTCCAGGGACCAAGAGACCCAGTACTTC
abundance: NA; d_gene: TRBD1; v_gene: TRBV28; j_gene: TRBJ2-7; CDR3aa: CASSGRGTGVYEQYF; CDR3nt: TGTGCCAGCAGTGGGAGGGGGACAGGGGTCTACGAGCAGTACTTC
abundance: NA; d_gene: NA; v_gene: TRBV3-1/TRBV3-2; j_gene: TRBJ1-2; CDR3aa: CASSPVEARGYTF; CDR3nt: TGTGCCAGCAGCCCCGTGGAGGCACGTGGCTACACCTTC
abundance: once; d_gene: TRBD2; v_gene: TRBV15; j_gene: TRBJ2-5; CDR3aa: CATSPGLAGGQETQYF; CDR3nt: TGTGCCACCAGCCCGGGACTAGCGGGGGGGCAAGAGACCCAGTACTTC
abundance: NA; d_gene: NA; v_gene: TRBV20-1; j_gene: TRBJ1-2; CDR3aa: CSARGTSDYTF; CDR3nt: TGCAGTGCTAGAGGGACATCGGACTACACCTTC
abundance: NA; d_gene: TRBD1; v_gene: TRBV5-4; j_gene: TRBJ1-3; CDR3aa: CASSFRGETGNTIYF; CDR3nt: TGTGCCAGCAGCTTCAGGGGGGAAACTGGAAACACCATATATTTT
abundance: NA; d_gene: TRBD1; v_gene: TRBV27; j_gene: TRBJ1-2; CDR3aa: CASSSAGTGGWGYTF; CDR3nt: TGTGCCAGCAGTTCCGCCGGGACAGGGGGATGGGGCTACACCTTC
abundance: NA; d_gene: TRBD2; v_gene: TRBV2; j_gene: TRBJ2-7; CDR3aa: CASSDDRAGGSYEQYF; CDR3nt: TGTGCCAGCAGCGACGACCGAGCGGGAGGCTCCTACGAGCAGTACTTC
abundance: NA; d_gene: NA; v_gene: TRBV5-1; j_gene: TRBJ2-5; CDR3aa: CASSPVQGEGGQETQYF; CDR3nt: TGCGCCAGCAGCCCGGTTCAGGGTGAAGGGGGTCAAGAGACCCAGTACTTC
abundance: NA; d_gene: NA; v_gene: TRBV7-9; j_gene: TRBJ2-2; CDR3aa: CASSLVHRTGELFF; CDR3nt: TGTGCCAGCAGCTTAGTCCACCGGACCGGGGAGCTGTTTTTT
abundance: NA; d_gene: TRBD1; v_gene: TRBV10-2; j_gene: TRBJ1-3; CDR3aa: CASSAGTAGNTIYF; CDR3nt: TGCGCCAGCAGTGCGGGGACAGCTGGAAACACCATATATTTT
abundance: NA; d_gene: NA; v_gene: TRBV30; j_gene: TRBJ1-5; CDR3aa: CAWSVWTGGNQPQHF; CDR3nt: TGTGCCTGGAGTGTATGGACTGGGGGCAATCAGCCCCAGCATTTT
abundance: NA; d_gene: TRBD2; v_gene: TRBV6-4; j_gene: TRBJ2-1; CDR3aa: CASSDSGLAPYNEQFF; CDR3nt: TGTGCCAGCAGTGACTCGGGACTAGCGCCTTACAATGAGCAGTTCTTC
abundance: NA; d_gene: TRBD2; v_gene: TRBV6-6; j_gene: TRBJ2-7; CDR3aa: CASSQWGGRNSYEQYF; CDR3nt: TGTGCCAGCAGCCAGTGGGGCGGGAGGAACTCCTACGAGCAGTACTTC
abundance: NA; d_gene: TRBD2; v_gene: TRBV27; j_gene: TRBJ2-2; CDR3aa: CASSLRGLVGGELFF; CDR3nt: TGTGCCAGCAGTTTACGCGGACTAGTGGGCGGGGAGCTGTTTTTT
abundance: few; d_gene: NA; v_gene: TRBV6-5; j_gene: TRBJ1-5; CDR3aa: CASSYIRGSNQPQHF; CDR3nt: TGTGCCAGCAGTTACATCAGGGGAAGTAATCAGCCCCAGCATTTT
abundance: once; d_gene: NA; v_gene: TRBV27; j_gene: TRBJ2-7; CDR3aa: CASSLSLAYEQYF; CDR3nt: TGTGCCAGCAGTTTATCATTAGCCTACGAGCAGTACTTC
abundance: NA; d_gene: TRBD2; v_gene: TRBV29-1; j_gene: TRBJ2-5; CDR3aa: CSVELAGEETQYF; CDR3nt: TGCAGCGTTGAGCTAGCGGGAGAAGAGACCCAGTACTTC
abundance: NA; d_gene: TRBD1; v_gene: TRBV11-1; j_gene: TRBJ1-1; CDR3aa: CASSRQGMNTEAFF; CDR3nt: TGTGCCAGCAGCCGACAGGGGATGAACACTGAAGCTTTCTTT
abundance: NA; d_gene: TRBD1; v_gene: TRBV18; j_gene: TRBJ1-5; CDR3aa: CASSADRDQPQHF; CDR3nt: TGTGCCAGCTCAGCCGACAGGGATCAGCCCCAGCATTTT
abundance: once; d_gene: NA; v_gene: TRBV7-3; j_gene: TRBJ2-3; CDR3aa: CASSLNTLSAQYF; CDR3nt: TGTGCCAGCAGCTTAAATACCCTGAGTGCGCAGTATTTT
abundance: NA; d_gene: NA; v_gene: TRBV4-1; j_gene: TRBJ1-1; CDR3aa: CASSQVTTGNTEAFF; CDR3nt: TGCGCCAGCAGCCAAGTTACGACAGGGAACACTGAAGCTTTCTTT
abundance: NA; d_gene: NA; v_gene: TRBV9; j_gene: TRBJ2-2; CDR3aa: CASSVDQGITGELFF; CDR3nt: TGTGCCAGCAGCGTAGACCAGGGGATTACCGGGGAGCTGTTTTTT
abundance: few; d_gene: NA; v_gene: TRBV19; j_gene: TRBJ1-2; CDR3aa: CASRRIPQDYGYTF; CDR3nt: TGTGCCAGTAGGCGAATCCCGCAGGACTATGGCTACACCTTC
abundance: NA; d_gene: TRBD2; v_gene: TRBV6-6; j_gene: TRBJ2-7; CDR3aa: CASRRTSDKSYEQYF; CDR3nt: TGTGCCAGCAGAAGGACTAGCGACAAATCCTACGAGCAGTACTTC
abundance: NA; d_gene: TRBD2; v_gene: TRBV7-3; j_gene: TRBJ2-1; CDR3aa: CASSRIRGSGVAGEQFF; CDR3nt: TGTGCCAGCAGCCGGATACGGGGTAGCGGGGTGGCTGGTGAGCAGTTCTTC
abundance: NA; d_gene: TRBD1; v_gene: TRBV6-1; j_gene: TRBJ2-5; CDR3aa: CASSEGTGGGTQYF; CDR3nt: TGTGCCAGCAGTGAAGGGACAGGGGGGGGGACCCAGTACTTC
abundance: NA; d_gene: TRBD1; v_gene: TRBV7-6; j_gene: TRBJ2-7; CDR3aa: CATERSGTGPYEQYF; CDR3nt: TGTGCCACGGAGAGGTCCGGGACAGGGCCCTACGAGCAGTACTTC
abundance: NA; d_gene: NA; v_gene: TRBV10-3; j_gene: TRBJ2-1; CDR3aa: CAISEGTRLYNEQFF; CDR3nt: TGTGCCATCAGTGAGGGTACTAGACTTTACAATGAGCAGTTCTTC
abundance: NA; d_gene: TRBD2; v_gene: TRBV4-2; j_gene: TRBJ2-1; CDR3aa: CASSQGAGWYNEQFF; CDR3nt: TGTGCCAGCAGCCAAGGAGCGGGATGGTACAATGAGCAGTTCTTC
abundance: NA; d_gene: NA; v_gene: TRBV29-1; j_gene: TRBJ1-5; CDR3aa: CSVMGSPNQPQHF; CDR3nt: TGCAGCGTGATGGGCAGCCCAAATCAGCCCCAGCATTTT
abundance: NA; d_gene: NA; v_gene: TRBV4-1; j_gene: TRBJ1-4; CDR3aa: CASSQVGRHRNEKLFF; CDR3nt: TGCGCCAGCAGCCAAGTCGGGAGGCACCGAAATGAAAAACTGTTTTTT
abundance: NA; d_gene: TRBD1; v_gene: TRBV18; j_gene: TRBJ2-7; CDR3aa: CASSPARDRSSYEQYF; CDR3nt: TGTGCCAGCTCACCCGCTCGGGACAGGAGCTCCTACGAGCAGTACTTC
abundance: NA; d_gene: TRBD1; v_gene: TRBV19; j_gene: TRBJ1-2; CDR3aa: CASTQTGDYGYTF; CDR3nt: TGTGCCAGTACGCAAACAGGGGACTATGGCTACACCTTC
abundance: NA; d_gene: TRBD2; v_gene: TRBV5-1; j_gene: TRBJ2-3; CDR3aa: CASSPGLAWDTQYF; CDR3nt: TGCGCCAGCAGCCCGGGACTAGCGTGGGATACGCAGTATTTT
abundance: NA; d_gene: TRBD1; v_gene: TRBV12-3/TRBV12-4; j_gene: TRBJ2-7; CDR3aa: CASSRQGYEQYF; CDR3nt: TGTGCCAGCAGTCGACAGGGCTACGAGCAGTACTTC
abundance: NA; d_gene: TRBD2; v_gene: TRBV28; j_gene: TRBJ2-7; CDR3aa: CASSGLAGGQNEQYF; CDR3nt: TGTGCCAGCAGTGGTCTTGCGGGAGGTCAGAACGAGCAGTACTTC
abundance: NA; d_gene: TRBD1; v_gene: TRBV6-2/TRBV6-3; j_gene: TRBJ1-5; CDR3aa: CASSWPPGRGLSQPQHF; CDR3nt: TGTGCCAGCAGTTGGCCCCCGGGCAGGGGGCTCTCTCAGCCCCAGCATTTT